What follows describes a single T cell receptor beta chain. This clonotype has a handful of counts. No cognate antigen has been identified for it. One base away there is no much larger clone; base qualities are not given. All donors were healthy Caucasians. The researchers also sequenced three unrelated adults who were not twins: a male aged 18 to 29, a male aged 50 to 59, and a female aged 50 to 59. Miltenyi CD45RO+ enrichment and human naive T-cell isolation kits were used to isolate memory (CD45RO+) and naive T cells from PBMC. This sample is part of a study of identical twins listed by TCRdb under 2016. Regarding the research as a whole: The study deep-sequenced TCR alpha and beta repertoires from monozygotic twins, unrelated adults of various ages and cord blood to test whether fetal clonotypes persist. To rule out contamination, replicate twin experiments were performed at different times with different library preparation protocols. Here is what the overall study found, with its caveats: Abundant cord blood beta clonotypes had fewer insertions, young adult naive repertoires showed a similar but weaker trend, and memory repertoires showed no such trend. Conclusions relied on cross-sectional statistical analysis, since the same donors could not be followed over many years. Compared with coincidental sharing between unrelated individuals, an excess of low generation-probability sequences was observed among out-of-frame TCR alpha sequences shared between twins. Excess twin sharing in beta out-of-frame sequences was weaker because fewer shared sequences lowered the signal-to-noise ratio. Invariant T cells such as MAIT and iNKT could partly confound zero-insertion analyses, though diverse VJ usage argued against this for most clonotypes. In monozygotic twins, out-of-frame TCR alpha sharing was systematically underestimated by recombination models, although the models agreed with sharing between unrelated individuals.

The germline V gene encodes CDR1 SGHVS and CDR2 FNYEAQ. Counted from cysteine to phenylalanine, this CDR3 has 14 amino acids. The entry retains the CDR3 DNA only, 42 bases that are in frame from base 1. V is reduced by 0 bases and J by 8 bases, leaving a spacing of 11 bases between them. Libraries were constructed by 5' RACE. Reads for this sample came from an Illumina HiSeq 2000. Template switching added a universal primer binding site, and the final cDNA carried a unique molecular identifier that allowed TCR cDNA molecules to be counted accurately. Specific primers in the conserved constant-segment region were used to synthesize first-strand cDNA for the TCR alpha and beta chains. To control for contamination, every cDNA library was double barcoded, receiving both a SMART-Mk sample barcode and Illumina barcodes. TruSeq adapter sequences, together with Illumina sample barcodes, were added in two successive PCR steps. TCR alpha and beta cDNA libraries were sequenced on the Illumina HiSeq platform with custom primers. The study's processing was this. MiGEC was used to process raw reads and extract unique molecular identifiers, and MiXCR was used to find CDR3 positions. Recombination models were inferred per individual with the repgenHMM and IGoR tools using an EM algorithm. Shared clonotype analysis was performed with the tcR package in R, normalizing sharing by the product of cloneset sizes. To study raw recombination without the effects of thymic and clonal selection, out-of-frame nonproductive sequences were analyzed. Using fastp at Q25 and MiXCR, TCRdb reprocessed the public reads and kept productive beta chains. Each CDR3 protein appears once, grouped with its most common genes and DNA. The V and J calls were not made by the authors but by TCRdb's processing. Present in this sample are 350,000 to 450,000 distinct CDR3 sequences, around a sixth of which were seen just once. The top ten clones comprise 12% of the sample.

This receptor was obtained from a man in his fifties in good health. The rearrangement joined TRBV7-6 to TRBJ2-1, with an unclear D gene assignment. The source material was naive T cells sorted from blood. This specimen's cell subset or site label, interpreted: cells isolated with a human naive T-cell isolation kit. In nucleotide form, the sequence is TGTGCCAGCAGCTTAGCTTTCCCCGGATATGAGCAGTTCTTC. Its protein product is CASSLAFPGYEQFF.